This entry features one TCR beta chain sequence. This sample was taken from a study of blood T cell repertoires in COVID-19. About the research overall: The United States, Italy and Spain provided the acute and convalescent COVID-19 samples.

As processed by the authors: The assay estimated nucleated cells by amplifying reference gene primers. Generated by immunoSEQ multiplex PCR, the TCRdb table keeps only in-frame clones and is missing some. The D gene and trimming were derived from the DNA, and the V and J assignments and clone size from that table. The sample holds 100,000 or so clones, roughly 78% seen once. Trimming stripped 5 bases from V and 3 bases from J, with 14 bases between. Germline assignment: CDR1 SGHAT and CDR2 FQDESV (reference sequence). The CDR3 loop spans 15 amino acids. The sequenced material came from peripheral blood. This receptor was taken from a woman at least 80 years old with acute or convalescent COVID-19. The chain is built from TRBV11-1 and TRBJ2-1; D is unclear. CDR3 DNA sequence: TGTGCCAGCAGCCCCCAAGACTCGTACTACAATGAGCAGTTCTTC. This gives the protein CASSPQDSYYNEQFF.